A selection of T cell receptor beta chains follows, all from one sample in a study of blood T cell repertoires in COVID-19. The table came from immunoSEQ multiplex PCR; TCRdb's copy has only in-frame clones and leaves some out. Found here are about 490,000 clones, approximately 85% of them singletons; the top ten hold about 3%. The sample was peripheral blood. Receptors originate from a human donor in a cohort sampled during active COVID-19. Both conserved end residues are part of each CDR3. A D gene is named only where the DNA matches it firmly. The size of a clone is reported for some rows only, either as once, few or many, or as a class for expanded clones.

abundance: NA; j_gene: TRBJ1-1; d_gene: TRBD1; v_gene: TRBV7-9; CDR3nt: TGTGCCAGCAGCCCAAGACAGGGGTTTGAAGCTTTCTTT; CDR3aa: CASSPRQGFEAFF
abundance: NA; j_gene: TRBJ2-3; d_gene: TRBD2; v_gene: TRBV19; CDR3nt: TGTGCCAGTAGTATGGGACTAGCGAGCACAGATACGCAGTATTTT; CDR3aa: CASSMGLASTDTQYF
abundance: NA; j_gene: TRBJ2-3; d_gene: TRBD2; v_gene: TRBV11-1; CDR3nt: TGTGCCAGCAGCTCCCGACTAGCGGGAGTAGGGGATACGCAGTATTTT; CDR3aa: CASSSRLAGVGDTQYF
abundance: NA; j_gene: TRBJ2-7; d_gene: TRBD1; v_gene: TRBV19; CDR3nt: TGTGCCAGTAGTCGGGACAGGGAAGGACCCTACGAGCAGTACTTC; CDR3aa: CASSRDREGPYEQYF
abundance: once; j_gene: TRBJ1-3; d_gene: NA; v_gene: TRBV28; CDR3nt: TGTGCCAGCAGGGTCAGGGGAAACACCATATATTTT; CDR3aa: CASRVRGNTIYF
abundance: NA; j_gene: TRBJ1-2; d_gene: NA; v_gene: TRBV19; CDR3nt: TGTGCCAGTAGTGGGCAATTATTCTATGGCTACACCTTC; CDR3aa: CASSGQLFYGYTF
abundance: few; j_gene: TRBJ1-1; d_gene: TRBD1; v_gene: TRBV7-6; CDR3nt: TGTGCCAGCAGCTTAGTCGGACAGGGGTCTAATATGAACACTGAAGCTTTCTTT; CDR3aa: CASSLVGQGSNMNTEAFF
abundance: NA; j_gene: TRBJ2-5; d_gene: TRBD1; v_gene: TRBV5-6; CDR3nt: TGTGCCAGCATCGAAACAGGGGATCCGTCTAGTCCGGAGACCCAGTACTTC; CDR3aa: CASIETGDPSSPETQYF
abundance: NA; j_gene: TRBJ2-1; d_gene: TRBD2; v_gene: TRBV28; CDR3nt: TGTGCCAGCACCTTAGCGGGAGGGGGCTACAATGAGCAGTTCTTC; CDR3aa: CASTLAGGGYNEQFF
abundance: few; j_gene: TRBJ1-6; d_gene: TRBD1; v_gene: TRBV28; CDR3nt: TGTGCCAGCAACACAGGGGGGTTGTCACCCCTCCACTTT; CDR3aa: CASNTGGLSPLHF
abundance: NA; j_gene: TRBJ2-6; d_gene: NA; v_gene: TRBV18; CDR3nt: TGTGCCAGCTCACCGATCGGGACAAGGAAGAGCTCTGGGGCCAACGTCCTGACTTTC; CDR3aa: CASSPIGTRKSSGANVLTF
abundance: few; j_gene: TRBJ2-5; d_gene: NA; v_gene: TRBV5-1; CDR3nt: TGCGCCAGCAGCGGGACTGGGGAAGAGACCCAGTACTTC; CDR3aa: CASSGTGEETQYF
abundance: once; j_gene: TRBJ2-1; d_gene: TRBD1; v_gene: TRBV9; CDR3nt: TGTGCCAGCAGCGTGCGAAACCCGGGACAGGGAATTTCTGAGCAGTTCTTC; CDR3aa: CASSVRNPGQGISEQFF
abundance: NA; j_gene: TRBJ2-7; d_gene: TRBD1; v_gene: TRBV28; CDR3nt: TGTGCCAGCAGTCGCCCAGGACAGGGTTCCTACGAGCAGTACTTC; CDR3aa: CASSRPGQGSYEQYF
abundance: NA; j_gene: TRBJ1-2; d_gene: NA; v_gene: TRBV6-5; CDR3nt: TGTGCCAGCAGTTCCTGGGATCAGGGAATTTTTGGCTACACCTTC; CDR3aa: CASSSWDQGIFGYTF
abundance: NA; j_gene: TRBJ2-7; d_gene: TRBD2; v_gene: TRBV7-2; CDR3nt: TGTGCCAGCAGCCGGGGGACTAGCGGGGCCTCCTACGAGCAGTACTTC; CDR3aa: CASSRGTSGASYEQYF
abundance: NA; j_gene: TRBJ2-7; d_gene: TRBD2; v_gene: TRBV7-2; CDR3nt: TGTGCCAGCAGCTTTGCCCGGGAGGCCTACGAGCAGTACTTC; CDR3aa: CASSFAREAYEQYF
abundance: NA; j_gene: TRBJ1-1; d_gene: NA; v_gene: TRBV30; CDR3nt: TGTGCCTGGAGGTGGGGCTTGAACACTGAAGCTTTCTTT; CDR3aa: CAWRWGLNTEAFF
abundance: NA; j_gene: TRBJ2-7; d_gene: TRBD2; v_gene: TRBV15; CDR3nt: TGTGCCACCAGCAGGTTTACTAGCGGGGGCTACTCCTACGAGCAGTACTTC; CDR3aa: CATSRFTSGGYSYEQYF
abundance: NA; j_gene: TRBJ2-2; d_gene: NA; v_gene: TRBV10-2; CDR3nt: TGCGCCAGCAGTGTGACCCGGGATGGCACCGGGGAGCTGTTTTTT; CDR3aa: CASSVTRDGTGELFF
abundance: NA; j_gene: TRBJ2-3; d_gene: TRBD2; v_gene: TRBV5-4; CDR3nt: TGTGCCAGCAGCCCGTGGACTAGCGGGAGTACAGATACGCAGTATTTT; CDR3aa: CASSPWTSGSTDTQYF
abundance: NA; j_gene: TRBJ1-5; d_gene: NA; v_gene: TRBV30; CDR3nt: TGTGCCTGGAGTACGCAGGGAGGTCAGCCCCAGCATTTT; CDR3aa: CAWSTQGGQPQHF
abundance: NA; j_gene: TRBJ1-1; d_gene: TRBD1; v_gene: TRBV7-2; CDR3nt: TGTGCCAGCAGCTTAGCGAGGAGACAGGGCTCGAACACTGAAGCTTTCTTT; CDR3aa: CASSLARRQGSNTEAFF
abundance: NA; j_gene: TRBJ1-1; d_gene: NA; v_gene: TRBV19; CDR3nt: TGTGCCAGTAGTCCCGGCCCTTTCCGGGGGAGAGCTTTCTTT; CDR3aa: CASSPGPFRGRAFF
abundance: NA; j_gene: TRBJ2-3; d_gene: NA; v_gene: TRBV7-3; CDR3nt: TGTGCCAGCCTTAGGCGGGACCCGGGGACAGATACGCAGTATTTT; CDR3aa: CASLRRDPGTDTQYF
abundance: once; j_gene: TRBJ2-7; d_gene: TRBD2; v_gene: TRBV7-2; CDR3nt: TGTGCCAGCAGCTCAGCCGGAACGGGAGTCTGGGGGGGCGAGCAGTACTTC; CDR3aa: CASSSAGTGVWGGEQYF
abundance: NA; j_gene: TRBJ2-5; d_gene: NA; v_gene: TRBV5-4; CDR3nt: TGTGCCTTCACATGGCGGGATCAAGAGACCCAGTACTTC; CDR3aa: CAFTWRDQETQYF
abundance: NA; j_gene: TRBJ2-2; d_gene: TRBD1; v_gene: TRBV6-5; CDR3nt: TGTGCCAGCAGGCGCGCCGGGACAGGGGCCGGGGAGCTGTTTTTT; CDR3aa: CASRRAGTGAGELFF
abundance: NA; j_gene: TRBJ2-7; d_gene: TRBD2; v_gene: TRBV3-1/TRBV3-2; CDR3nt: TGTGCCAGCAGCCCCCGACTAGCGGTATCCTACGAGCAGTACTTC; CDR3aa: CASSPRLAVSYEQYF
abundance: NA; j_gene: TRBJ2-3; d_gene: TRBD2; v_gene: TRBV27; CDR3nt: TGTGCCAGCAGTCTCTGGGGGGGTATAGATACGCAGTATTTT; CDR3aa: CASSLWGGIDTQYF
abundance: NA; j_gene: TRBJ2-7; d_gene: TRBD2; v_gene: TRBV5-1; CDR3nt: TGCGCCAGCAGCCCCCTGACTAGCGGACCGTCCTACGAGCAGTACTTC; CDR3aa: CASSPLTSGPSYEQYF
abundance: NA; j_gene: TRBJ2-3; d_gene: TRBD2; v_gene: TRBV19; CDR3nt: TGTGCCAGTAGTATCGGGAGGGCCACAGATACGCAGTATTTT; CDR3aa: CASSIGRATDTQYF
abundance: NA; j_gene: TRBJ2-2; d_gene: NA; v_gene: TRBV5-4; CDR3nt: TGTGCCAGCAGTGTGGACACTAACACCGGGGAGCTGTTTTTT; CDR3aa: CASSVDTNTGELFF
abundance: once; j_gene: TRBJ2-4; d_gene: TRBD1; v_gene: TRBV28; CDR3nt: TGTGCCAGCAGTTTGTGGGACAGCCAAAACATTCAGTACTTC; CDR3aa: CASSLWDSQNIQYF
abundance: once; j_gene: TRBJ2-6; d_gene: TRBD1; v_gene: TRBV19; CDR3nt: TGTGCCAGTAGTTACGTCGGACAGGGTTTTGCCGGGGCCAACGTCCTGACTTTC; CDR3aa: CASSYVGQGFAGANVLTF
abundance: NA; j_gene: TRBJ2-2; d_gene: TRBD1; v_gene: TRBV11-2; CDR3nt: TGTGCCAGCAGCCAAAGATATCCGGGACAGAGTCCTACCGGGGAGCTGTTTTTT; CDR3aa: CASSQRYPGQSPTGELFF
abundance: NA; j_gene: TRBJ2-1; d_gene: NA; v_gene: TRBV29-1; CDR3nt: TGCAGCGTCCACGACAGGAATGAGCAGTTCTTC; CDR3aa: CSVHDRNEQFF
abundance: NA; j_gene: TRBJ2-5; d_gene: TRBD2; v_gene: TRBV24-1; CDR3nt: TGTGCCACCAGTGACACCACCCGGACTAGCGGGCCGCAAGAGACCCAGTACTTC; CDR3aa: CATSDTTRTSGPQETQYF
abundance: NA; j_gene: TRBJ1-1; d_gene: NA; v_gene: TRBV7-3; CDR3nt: TGTGCCAGCAGCCATGGTGCGGGGGCGCGCACTGAAGCTTTCTTT; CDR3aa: CASSHGAGARTEAFF
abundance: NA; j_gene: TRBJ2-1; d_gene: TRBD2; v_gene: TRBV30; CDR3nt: TGTGCCTGGAAAGGGACTAGCGGGAGTTACAATGAGCAGTTCTTC; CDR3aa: CAWKGTSGSYNEQFF
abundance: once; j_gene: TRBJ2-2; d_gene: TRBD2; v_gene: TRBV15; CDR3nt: TGTGCCACCAGCTCGCGGACTAGCGGATACAACACCGGGGAGCTGTTTTTT; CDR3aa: CATSSRTSGYNTGELFF
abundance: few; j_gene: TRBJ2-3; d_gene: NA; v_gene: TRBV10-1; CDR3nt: TGCGCCAGCAGTAATGGCGGGTCCAACACAGATACGCAGTATTTT; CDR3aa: CASSNGGSNTDTQYF
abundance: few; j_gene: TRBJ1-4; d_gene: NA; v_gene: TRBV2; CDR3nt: TGTGCCACCCGGACAGACACCAATGAAAAACTGTTTTTT; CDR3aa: CATRTDTNEKLFF
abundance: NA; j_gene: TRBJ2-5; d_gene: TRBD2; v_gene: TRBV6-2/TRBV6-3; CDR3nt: TGTGCCAGCAGCGTAAGGGCTACTAGCGGGAGAGGAGAGACCCAGTACTTC; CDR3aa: CASSVRATSGRGETQYF